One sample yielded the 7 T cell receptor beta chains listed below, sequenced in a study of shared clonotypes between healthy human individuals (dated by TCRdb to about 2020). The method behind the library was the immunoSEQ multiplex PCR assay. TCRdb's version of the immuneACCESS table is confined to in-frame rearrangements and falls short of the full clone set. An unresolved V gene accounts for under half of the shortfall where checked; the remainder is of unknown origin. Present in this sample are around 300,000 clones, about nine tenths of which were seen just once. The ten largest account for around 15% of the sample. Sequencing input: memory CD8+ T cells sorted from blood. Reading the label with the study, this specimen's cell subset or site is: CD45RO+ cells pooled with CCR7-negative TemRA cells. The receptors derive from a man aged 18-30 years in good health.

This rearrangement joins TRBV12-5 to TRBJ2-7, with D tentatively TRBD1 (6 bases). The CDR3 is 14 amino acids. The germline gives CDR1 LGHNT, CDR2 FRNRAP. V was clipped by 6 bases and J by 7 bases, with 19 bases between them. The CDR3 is CASGTGHGRNEQYF. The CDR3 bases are TGTGCTAGTGGCACGGGACACGGAAGGAATGAGCAGTACTTC.

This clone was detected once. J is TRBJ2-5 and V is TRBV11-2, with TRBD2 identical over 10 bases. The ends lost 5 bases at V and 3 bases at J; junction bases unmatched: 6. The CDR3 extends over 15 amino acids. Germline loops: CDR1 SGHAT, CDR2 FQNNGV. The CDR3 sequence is CASSHGLAGEETQYF. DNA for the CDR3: TGTGCCAGCAGCCACGGCCTAGCGGGAGAAGAGACCCAGTACTTC. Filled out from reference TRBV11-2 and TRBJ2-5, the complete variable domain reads EAGVAQSPRYKIIEKRQSVAFWCNPISGHATLYWYQQILGQGPKLLIQFQNNGVVDDSQLPKDRFSAERLKGVDSTLKIQPAKLEDSAVYLCASSHGLAGEETQYFGPGTRLLVL.

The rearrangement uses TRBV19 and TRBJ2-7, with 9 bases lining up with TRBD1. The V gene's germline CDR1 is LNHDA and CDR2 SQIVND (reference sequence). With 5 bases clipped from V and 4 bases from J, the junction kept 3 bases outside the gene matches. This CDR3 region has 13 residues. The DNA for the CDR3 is TGTGCCAGTAGTGCCGGGACAGGGTACGAGCAGTACTTC. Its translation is CASSAGTGYEQYF.

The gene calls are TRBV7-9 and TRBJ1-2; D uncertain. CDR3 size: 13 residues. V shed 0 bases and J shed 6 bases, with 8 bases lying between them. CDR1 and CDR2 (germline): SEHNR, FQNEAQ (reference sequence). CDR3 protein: CASSLASADGYTF. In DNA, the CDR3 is TGTGCCAGCAGCTTAGCGTCGGCAGATGGCTACACCTTC.

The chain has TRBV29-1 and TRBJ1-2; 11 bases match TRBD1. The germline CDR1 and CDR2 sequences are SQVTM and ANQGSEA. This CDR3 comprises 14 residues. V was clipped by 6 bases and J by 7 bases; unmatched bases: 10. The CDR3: CSVDHGQGASGYTF. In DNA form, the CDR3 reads TGCAGCGTCGACCATGGACAGGGGGCAAGTGGCTACACCTTC. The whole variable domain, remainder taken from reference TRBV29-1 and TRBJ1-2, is SAVISQKPSRDICQRGTSLTIQCQVDSQVTMMFWYRQQPGQSLTLIATANQGSEATYESGFVIDKFPISRPNLTFSTLTVSNMSPEDSSIYLCSVDHGQGASGYTFGSGTRLTVV.

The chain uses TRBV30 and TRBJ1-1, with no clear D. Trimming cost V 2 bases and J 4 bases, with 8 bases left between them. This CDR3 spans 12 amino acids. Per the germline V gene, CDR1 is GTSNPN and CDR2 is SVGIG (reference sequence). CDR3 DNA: TGTGCCTGGAGTTGGGGTCGCACTGAAGCTTTCTTT. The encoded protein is CAWSWGRTEAFF.

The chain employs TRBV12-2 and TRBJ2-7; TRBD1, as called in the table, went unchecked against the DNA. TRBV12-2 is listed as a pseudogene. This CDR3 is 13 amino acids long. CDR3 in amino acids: CASRPTGGNEQYF. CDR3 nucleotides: TGTGCAAGTCGCCCGACAGGGGGCAACGAGCAGTACTTC.